The 17 T cell receptor beta chains presented below share a single source sample, sequenced in a study of blood T cell repertoires in COVID-19 (TCRdb year 2020). Libraries were prepared through the immunoSEQ multiplex PCR assay. TCRdb stores this immuneACCESS table with in-frame sequences only. Part of the clones is absent; in the studies checked, under half of the shortfall reflects unresolved V genes, and no reason is known for the rest. This sample lists 100,000 to 120,000 clones; roughly 85% were detected once. The top ten clonotypes cover more than 5% of the sample. Specimen: peripheral blood. The source is a woman aged 55-70 years with COVID-19, enrolled during active disease.

This sequence joins TRBV11-3 and TRBJ2-7; D unresolved. The CDR3 contains 14 residues. Looked up from germline, CDR1 is SGHNT and CDR2 is YENEEA. V lost 5 bases, J lost 5 bases, and 16 bases lay in between. This chain's CDR3 is CASSRDNGQNEQYF. The CDR3 nucleotides read TGTGCCAGCAGCCGAGACAATGGCCAGAACGAGCAGTACTTC.

The V call is TRBV19, the J call TRBJ1-4; D is uncertain. Trimming shortened V by 7 bases and J by 2 bases, and 11 bases separated the two germline ends. In germline, CDR1 is LNHDA, CDR2 SQIVND (reference sequence). The CDR3 consists of 14 residues. The CDR3 spells CASTLERTNEKLFF. DNA for the CDR3: TGTGCCAGTACCCTAGAGCGGACTAATGAAAAACTGTTTTTT.

On this clone itself: The same CDR3 also results from other DNA sequences found in this sample. The V gene is TRBV7-8, the J gene TRBJ1-3, with 9 bases lining up with TRBD1. Germline CDR1 and CDR2: SGHVS and FQNEAQ. J was trimmed by 3 bases and V by 0 bases; bases with no gene match: 3. This CDR3 has 16 amino acids. The CDR3: CASSLAGTGFGNTIYF. CDR3 in DNA: TGTGCCAGCAGCTTAGCGGGGACAGGGTTTGGAAACACCATATATTTT.

The chain links TRBV23-1 to TRBJ1-2; 8 positions match TRBD1. TRBV23-1 is an ORF for which the function is uncertain. V shed 0 bases, J shed 7 bases, and the junction held 7 bases outside the gene matches. CDR3 length: 15 residues. The CDR3 loop is CASSQSSGTGCGYTF. The CDR3 coding sequence is TGCGCCAGCAGTCAATCCTCCGGGACAGGATGTGGCTACACCTTC.

The chain is built from TRBV7-3 and TRBJ1-1, with 7 bases fitting TRBD1. This CDR3 contains 13 residues. V shed 3 bases and J 11 bases; nucleotides not matched to a gene: 9. Germline V gives CDR1 SGHTA, CDR2 FQGTGA. The CDR3 reads CASSFKGGVTAFF. The CDR3 bases are TGTGCCAGCAGCTTCAAAGGGGGCGTCACCGCTTTCTTT.

This rearrangement joins TRBV25-1 to TRBJ2-2, with D possibly matching TRBD1 (5 bases). Trimming took 5 bases from V and 7 from J, leaving 23 bases between them. CDR1 is MGHDK and CDR2 is SYGVNS in the germline V gene. The CDR3 consists of 17 residues. CDR3 protein: CASSPSGVDSDDGELFF. Here the CDR3 DNA reads TGTGCCAGCAGTCCAAGTGGGGTCGACAGCGACGACGGGGAGCTGTTTTTT. The variable domain in full, completed from reference TRBV25-1 and TRBJ2-2, reads EADIYQTPRYLVIGTGKKITLECSQTMGHDKMYWYQQDPGMELHLIHYSYGVNSTEKGDLSSESTVSRIRTEHFPLTLESARPSHTSQYLCASSPSGVDSDDGELFFGEGSRLTVL.

The genes are TRBV30 and TRBJ1-2, with a possible D match to TRBD1 (5 bases). The germline gives CDR1 GTSNPN, CDR2 SVGIG (reference sequence). V lost 8 bases to trimming and J lost 4 bases, with 11 bases between them. The CDR3 contains 11 residues. The CDR3 DNA sequence: TGTGCCACGGCGGGGGTCTATGGCTACACCTTC. Protein product: CATAGVYGYTF.

V usage is TRBV6-2 or TRBV6-3 and J usage is TRBJ2-3; maybe TRBD2 (5 bases). V shed 7 bases and J shed 2 bases, with 16 bases lying between them. CDR1 and CDR2 from the germline V gene are MNHEY and SVGEGT. This CDR3 comprises 15 residues. This CDR3 reads CASNPVLEDTDTQYF. DNA for the CDR3: TGTGCCAGCAACCCCGTATTGGAGGACACAGATACGCAGTATTTT.

This clone was recorded a few times. The chain is built from TRBV9 and TRBJ1-2; TRBD1 is a possible D gene (5 bases). The length of the CDR3 is 15 residues. The V gene lost 2 bases and the J gene lost 2 bases, with 13 bases spanning the gap. From germline, CDR1 is SGDLS and CDR2 YYNGEE. In nucleotides, the CDR3 is TGTGCCAGCAGCGTGGGGCAGGCTGCCAACTATGGCTACACCTTC. Encoded protein: CASSVGQAANYGYTF. Full variable domain (missing parts from reference TRBV9 and TRBJ1-2): DSGVTQTPKHLITATGQRVTLRCSPRSGDLSVYWYQQSLDQGLQFLIQYYNGEERAKGNILERFSAQQFPDLHSELNLSSLELGDSALYFCASSVGQAANYGYTFGSGTRLTVV.

The chain has TRBV6-6 and TRBJ2-3; 7 positions agree with TRBD1. V was pared by 5 bases and J by 8 bases, with 13 bases of the junction left unmatched. The CDR3 spans 15 residues. Looked up from germline, CDR1 is MNHNY and CDR2 is SVGAGI (reference sequence). CDR3 amino acids: CASSPGGTSPGTQYF. CDR3 DNA: TGTGCCAGCAGTCCAGGGGGAACCTCGCCCGGTACGCAGTATTTT.

The rearrangement joins TRBV7-2 to TRBJ2-7, with 8 bases fitting TRBD1. The CDR3 has 14 amino acids. Trimming removed 2 bases from V and 3 bases from J; junction bases left unmatched: 3. CDR1 and CDR2 from the germline V gene are SGHTA and FQGNSA. CDR3: CASSLTGQVYEQYF. CDR3 DNA: TGTGCCAGCAGCTTAACGGGACAGGTCTACGAGCAGTACTTC.

The rearrangement uses TRBV6-5 and TRBJ1-2; 7 bases align to TRBD1. J gave up 3 bases and V 6 bases, and 10 bases lay outside the gene matches. Germline values: CDR1 MNHEY, CDR2 SVGAGI. The CDR3 runs to 15 residues. Here the CDR3 DNA reads TGTGCCAGCAGAAGTACCAGGGGGTCGGACTATGGCTACACCTTC. Its protein product is CASRSTRGSDYGYTF.

The V call is TRBV6-6, the J call TRBJ2-7; the D gene is possibly TRBD2 (6 bases). The CDR3 runs 13 residues. Trimming removed 2 bases from V and 2 bases from J, with 7 bases in between. CDR1 and CDR2 (germline): MNHNY, SVGAGI (reference sequence). The CDR3 here is CASSYGGTYEQYF. As DNA, the CDR3 is TGTGCCAGCAGTTACGGAGGGACCTACGAGCAGTACTTC.

This clone was seen more than once but under ten times. This sequence joins TRBV2 and TRBJ2-1, with TRBD1 matching 9 bases. The CDR3 runs 17 residues. Germline CDR1 and CDR2: SNHLY and FYNNEI. V dropped 3 bases and J dropped 7; count of bases not matched to a gene: 13. In DNA form, the CDR3 reads TGTGCCAGCAGTGATTCAAAATGGGGGACAGGGAGGAATGAGCAGTTCTTC. As protein: CASSDSKWGTGRNEQFF.

V usage is TRBV11-1 and J usage is TRBJ1-2; the match to TRBD1 covers 7 bases. Trimming took 5 bases from V and 0 from J; bases not matched to a gene: 9. The CDR3 contains 16 residues. The germline V gene encodes CDR1 SGHAT and CDR2 FQDESV (reference sequence). CDR3 protein: CASSPRQGTTNYGYTF. The CDR3 DNA follows: TGTGCCAGCAGCCCCCGACAGGGAACAACTAACTATGGCTACACCTTC.

The V and J genes are TRBV9 and TRBJ1-2; weak D call: TRBD1 (5 bases). The CDR3 length is 12 residues. V was trimmed by 4 bases and J by 5 bases, leaving 9 bases between them. Per the germline V gene, CDR1 is SGDLS and CDR2 is YYNGEE. Here the CDR3 reads CASSNRLYGYTF. The CDR3 nucleotides read TGTGCCAGCAGCAACAGGTTATATGGCTACACCTTC. Full variable domain (remainder filled in from reference TRBV9 and TRBJ1-2): DSGVTQTPKHLITATGQRVTLRCSPRSGDLSVYWYQQSLDQGLQFLIQYYNGEERAKGNILERFSAQQFPDLHSELNLSSLELGDSALYFCASSNRLYGYTFGSGTRLTVV.

The chain employs TRBV3-1 (or the pseudogene TRBV3-2) and TRBJ1-2; D remains unclear. CDR3 length: 13 residues. The germline V and J ends were trimmed by 0 bases and 5 bases, with 7 bases remaining between them. Per the germline V gene, CDR1 is LGHDT and CDR2 is YNNKEL (reference sequence). The CDR3 DNA follows: TGTGCCAGCAGCCAAGAGGCGGGATATGGCTACACCTTC. Protein product: CASSQEAGYGYTF.